This T cell receptor beta chain was profiled in a study of CD8 T cells in ankylosing spondylitis (dated by TCRdb to between 2016 and 2019). Turning to the overall study: To find TCR variants linked to disease, the study profiled T cell receptor beta repertoires in ankylosing spondylitis patients and healthy donors. The full study cohort was made up of about 25 ankylosing spondylitis patients and around 100 healthy donors. Peripheral blood was sampled, and synovial fluid was also collected from ankylosing spondylitis patients.

What the research found in general, with its limitations: The disease-linked clones were reported as significantly enriched in matched synovial fluid samples from ankylosing spondylitis patients. Some TCR beta motif variants had previously been reported in synovial fluid and blood of reactive arthritis patients, which suggested common disease-initiation mechanisms. The disease-linked clones had a CD8+ phenotype and were found at relatively low frequencies in peripheral blood. Blood from ankylosing spondylitis patients appeared to be characterized by a TCR beta motif made up of seven or eight highly homologous amino acid variants.

About this clonotype itself: The antigen it binds to is not known. There are no base qualities to consult, and no much larger clone falls within one base.

The CDR1 and CDR2 encoded by the germline V gene are KGHDR and SFDVKD. Trimming removed 3 bases from V and 2 bases from J; the gene matches leave 7 bases unexplained. From the cysteine through the phenylalanine, the CDR3 covers 16 amino acids. This entry keeps only the CDR3 DNA: 48 bases, framed from base 1. The listed sequencing device is Illumina HiSeq 2500. Quantitative 5'-RACE with molecular barcodes was used to prepare TCR beta libraries. The published analysis was carried out like this. A new computational method, built on a probabilistic model of VDJ rearrangement, was used to identify disease-linked TCR variants. The public reads were reanalyzed by TCRdb: fastp trimming at Q25, MiXCR alignment, in-frame beta chains only. CDR3 protein duplicates are merged, each entry listing the most common genes and DNA. The V and J calls reflect TCRdb's pipeline rather than the authors' work. The sample table shows 450,000 or so distinct CDR3 sequences, and roughly 27% are seen once. Roughly 0.9% of the sample is held by the ten biggest clonotypes.

Recombination joined TRBV24-1 with TRBJ1-1; 8 bases in the middle match TRBD1. The source of this sequence is a male donor with ankylosing spondylitis. Sequencing was carried out using blood, either unsorted or a sorted T cell fraction (not recorded which). The CDR3 protein sequence reads: CATSDPGTGDNTEAFF. DNA sequence: TGTGCCACCAGTGATCCCGGGACAGGAGATAACACTGAAGCTTTCTTT.